Each of the 19 T cell receptor beta chains below was sequenced from the same sample in a study of shared clonotypes between healthy human individuals. The method was immunoSEQ multiplex PCR; TCRdb's version includes in-frame clones alone and lacks a portion of them. The sample lists 550,000 to 700,000 clones, about three quarters occurring once. Sequencing was carried out using memory CD4+ T cells sorted from blood. Stated subset: CD45RA-negative fraction. The receptors stem from a woman in her 30s in good health.

The V call is TRBV11-2, the J call TRBJ2-1; 7 bases align to TRBD1. CDR3 length equals 12 residues. Germline trimming cut 7 bases from V and 8 bases from J; bases unmatched to any gene: 5. The V gene's germline CDR1 is SGHAT and CDR2 FQNNGV. The DNA of the CDR3 is TGTGCCAGCACTCTAACAGGGGATGAGCAGTTCTTC. Translation gives CASTLTGDEQFF.

Remarks on this clone: This specimen includes other DNA sequences encoding the same CDR3. The chain combines TRBV2 with TRBJ2-3; D not certain. The CDR3 covers 12 residues. V was clipped by 4 bases and J by 3 bases, with 5 bases between them. Looked up from germline, CDR1 is SNHLY and CDR2 is FYNNEI. This CDR3 reads CASSGLTDTQYF. In nucleotides, the CDR3 is TGTGCCAGCAGTGGGCTAACAGATACGCAGTATTTT.

The V gene is TRBV5-1, the J gene TRBJ1-2; no reliable D call. The CDR3 has 17 residues. V lost 1 base, J lost 8 bases, and 24 bases lay in between. Germline CDR1 SGHRS, CDR2 YFSETQ. The DNA of the CDR3 is TGCGCCAGCAGCTTGTCGGGGAACGGTCCCCAATCGAACGGCTACACCTTC. This encodes CASSLSGNGPQSNGYTF.

This clone was detected once. This rearrangement joins TRBV5-4 to TRBJ2-3, with 11 bases matching TRBD2. CDR3 length: 17 amino acids. V gave up 2 bases and J gave up 0 bases; unmatched junction bases: 5. The germline gives CDR1 SGHNT, CDR2 YYREEE (reference sequence). In DNA form, the CDR3 reads TGTGCCAGCAGCTTCGGACTAGCGGGCCCTAGCACAGATACGCAGTATTTT. This codes for CASSFGLAGPSTDTQYF.

This clone occurred a few times. The rearrangement links TRBV15 to TRBJ1-2; D gene uncertain. The ends were cut back, 0 bases at V and 10 bases at J, with 9 bases in the middle. Germline loops: CDR1 LNHNV, CDR2 YYDKDF (reference sequence). This CDR3 region has 12 residues. In DNA form, the CDR3 reads TGTGCCACCAGCAGAGATCACGGGGACTACACCTTC. The encoded protein is CATSRDHGDYTF.

The chain uses TRBV6-6 and TRBJ2-7, with 12 bases matching TRBD1. V shed 5 bases and J 5 bases; nucleotides not matched to a gene: 7. There are 15 residues in the CDR3. CDR1 is MNHNY and CDR2 is SVGAGI in the germline V gene (reference sequence). CDR3 loop: CASSKPGQGAHEQYF. CDR3 nucleotides: TGTGCCAGCAGTAAGCCGGGACAGGGGGCCCACGAGCAGTACTTC.

This sequence joins TRBV11-2 and TRBJ2-7; D unclear. Trimming pared 5 bases from V and 4 bases from J, leaving 9 bases between. The CDR3 spans 12 residues. Per the germline V gene, CDR1 is SGHAT and CDR2 is FQNNGV. The CDR3 coding sequence is TGTGCCAGCAGCGCGTTTCTATACGAGCAGTACTTC. Translated, it gives CASSAFLYEQYF.

This clone appeared a single time. The chain's CDR3 is CASSLVGVGFTEAFF. CDR3 in DNA: TGTGCCAGCAGCTTAGTCGGGGTAGGGTTCACTGAAGCTTTCTTT. The V call is TRBV11-2, the J call TRBJ1-1, with D unclear. Germline V gene sequence: CDR1 SGHAT, CDR2 FQNNGV. Trimming shortened V by 1 base and J by 4 bases, and 13 bases separated the two germline ends. The CDR3 runs to 15 residues.

The CDR3 region has the DNA TGTGCCAGCAGTGAAGGATCAGGGTTGGGGGAAAAACTGTTTTTT. Amino acid sequence: CASSEGSGLGEKLFF. The gene calls are TRBV6-1 and TRBJ1-4; D is possibly TRBD1 (5 bases). Germline V lookup: CDR1 MNHNS, CDR2 SASEGT. The CDR3 contains 15 residues. V lost 1 base, J lost 8 bases, and 14 bases lay in between.

The genes are TRBV28 and TRBJ1-4, with 7 positions matching TRBD1. CDR3 length: 15 residues. The ends lost 7 bases at V and 8 bases at J; junction bases unmatched: 13. CDR1 is MDHEN, CDR2 SYDVKM, per germline. The CDR3 here is CASTSLQGREEKLFF. The CDR3 DNA reads as TGTGCCAGCACCTCCCTACAGGGGCGCGAGGAAAAACTGTTTTTT.

The rearrangement uses TRBV29-1 and TRBJ2-1; 9 bases match TRBD2. Trimming took 7 bases from V and 8 from J; bases not matched to a gene: 15. This CDR3 spans 15 amino acids. Germline CDR1 reads SQVTM; CDR2 reads ANQGSEA. The CDR3 DNA sequence: TGCAGCGCCGACCAGCCGTCTAGCGGGATACATGAGCAGTTCTTC. Amino acid sequence: CSADQPSSGIHEQFF.

In its sample, this clone was seen many times. The rearrangement joins TRBV19 to TRBJ2-7; D is unresolved. This CDR3 region has 14 residues. Germline V gives CDR1 LNHDA, CDR2 SQIVND (reference sequence). V was shortened by 3 bases and J by 3 bases, with 12 bases between the two germline ends. CDR3 DNA: TGTGCCAGTAGTATGGTCGGGTCTTACTACGAGCAGTACTTC. Translation: CASSMVGSYYEQYF.

This chain connects TRBV7-9 to TRBJ2-7, with D possibly matching TRBD2 (6 bases). Germline CDR1 SEHNR, CDR2 FQNEAQ (reference sequence). The CDR3 covers 14 residues. V lost 1 base, J lost 6 bases, and 13 bases lay in between. The CDR3: CASSLGGVRPEQYF. The CDR3 DNA reads as TGTGCCAGCAGCTTAGGGGGGGTTCGCCCCGAGCAGTACTTC.

This chain uses TRBV7-2 with TRBJ2-1; D is uncertain. The CDR3 totals 17 residues. V was clipped by 0 bases and J by 0 bases, with 12 bases between them. CDR1 SGHTA and CDR2 FQGNSA come from the germline V gene. The CDR3 is CASSLALRLGSYNEQFF. The CDR3 nucleotides are TGTGCCAGCAGCTTAGCCCTCAGACTGGGCTCCTACAATGAGCAGTTCTTC.

CDR3 loop: CASSTGRVDTDTQYF. The CDR3 DNA reads as TGTGCCAGCAGTACGGGGCGGGTCGACACAGATACGCAGTATTTT. The V call is TRBV28, the J call TRBJ2-3, with D tentatively TRBD1 or TRBD2 (5 bases each). CDR3 size: 15 residues. Trimming removed 5 bases from V and 2 bases from J, with 14 bases in between. Germline values: CDR1 MDHEN, CDR2 SYDVKM.

The J gene is TRBJ2-6, the V gene TRBV6-6, with 8 bases that match TRBD1. V trimming: 6 bases; J trimming: 2 bases; junction bases outside the gene matches: 3. Germline-derived CDR1 and CDR2 are MNHNY and SVGAGI (reference sequence). The CDR3 loop spans 15 amino acids. The CDR3 sequence is CASRSQGAGANVLTF. In nucleotides, the CDR3 is TGTGCCAGCAGGTCACAGGGGGCTGGGGCCAACGTCCTGACTTTC.

V usage is TRBV5-1 and J usage is TRBJ2-5; 10 positions match TRBD2. Germline-derived CDR1 and CDR2 are SGHRS and YFSETQ. The CDR3 covers 15 residues. With V trimmed by 3 bases and J by 6 bases, 8 bases remained unmatched. This CDR3 is CASSSDLAGDKTQYF. CDR3 DNA: TGCGCCAGCAGCTCGGATCTAGCGGGAGATAAGACCCAGTACTTC.

The chain carries TRBV5-6 and TRBJ1-5, with TRBD1 as a possible D gene (6 bases). CDR3 length: 14 amino acids. Germline V gene sequence: CDR1 SGHDT, CDR2 YYEEEE. V was shortened by 7 bases and J by 2 bases, with 13 bases between the two germline ends. The CDR3 loop is CASRRQVGNQPQHF. The DNA for the CDR3 is TGTGCCAGCCGAAGACAGGTTGGCAATCAGCCCCAGCATTTT.

This clone was found a few times. The rearrangement uses TRBV10-1 and TRBJ2-7; 7 bases map to TRBD1. Looked up from germline, CDR1 is WNHNN and CDR2 is SYGVQD (reference sequence). V was clipped by 11 bases and J by 5 bases; unmatched bases: 15. The CDR3 runs to 14 residues. CDR3 amino acids: CAGCPDRAAHEQYF. Written as DNA, the CDR3 is TGCGCCGGCTGCCCCGACAGGGCGGCCCACGAGCAGTACTTC.